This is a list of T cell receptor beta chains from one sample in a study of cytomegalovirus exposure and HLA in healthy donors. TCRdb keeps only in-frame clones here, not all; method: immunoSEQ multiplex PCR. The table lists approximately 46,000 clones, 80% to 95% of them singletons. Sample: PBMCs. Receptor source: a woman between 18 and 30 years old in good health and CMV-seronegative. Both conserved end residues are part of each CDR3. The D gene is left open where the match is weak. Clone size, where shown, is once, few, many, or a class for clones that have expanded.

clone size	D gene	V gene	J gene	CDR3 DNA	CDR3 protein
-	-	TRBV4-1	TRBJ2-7	TGCGCCAGCAGCCCAGAGGAGGGGGCAGGCTACGAGCAGTACTTC	CASSPEEGAGYEQYF
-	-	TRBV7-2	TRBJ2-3	TGTGCCAGCAGCCCGCTAACTAGCACAGATACGCAGTATTTT	CASSPLTSTDTQYF
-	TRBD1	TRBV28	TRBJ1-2	TGTGCCAGCAGTTCGCCGATCCGGGACAGACTCTATGGCTACACCTTC	CASSSPIRDRLYGYTF
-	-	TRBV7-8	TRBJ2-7	TGTGCCAGCAGCTTAGAAGGGACAACCACCTACGAGCAGTACTTC	CASSLEGTTTYEQYF
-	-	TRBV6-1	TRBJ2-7	TGTGCCAGCAGCCAAAGCGCACTCCCGACCTACGAGCAGTACTTC	CASSQSALPTYEQYF
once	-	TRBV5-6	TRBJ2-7	TGTGCCAGCAGCCTCAGCTCCTACGAGCAGTACTTC	CASSLSSYEQYF
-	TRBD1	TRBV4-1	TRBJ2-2	TGCGCCAGCAGCCATGACCCTAGACAGGGGTTAATTACCGGGGAGCTGTTTTTT	CASSHDPRQGLITGELFF
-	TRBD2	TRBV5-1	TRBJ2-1	TGCGCCAGCAGCTTGAGCAGCGGGGGGCCCAGCTCCTACAATGAGCAGTTCTTC	CASSLSSGGPSSYNEQFF
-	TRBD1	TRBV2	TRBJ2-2	TGTGCCAGCAGTCGACAGGGGGTAGGAGGCGGGGAGCTGTTTTTT	CASSRQGVGGGELFF
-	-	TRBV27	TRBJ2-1	TGTGCCAGCAACCTTGGGAGAGGCTCCTACAATGAGCAGTTCTTC	CASNLGRGSYNEQFF
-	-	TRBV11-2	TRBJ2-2	TGTGCCAGCAGAATAGTAATCGGGGAGCTGTTTTTT	CASRIVIGELFF
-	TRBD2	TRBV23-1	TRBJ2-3	TGCGCCAGCAGTCAATTCCCATACTCCGTTAAGACTAGCGGTAGCACAGATACGCAGTATTTT	CASSQFPYSVKTSGSTDTQYF
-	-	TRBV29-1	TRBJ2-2	TGCAGCGTTGAAAGAGTGCCCGGGGGAACCGGGGAGCTGTTTTTT	CSVERVPGGTGELFF
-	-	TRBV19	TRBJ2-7	TGTGCCAGTAGTATCAACAGAAACTACGAGCAGTACTTC	CASSINRNYEQYF